This entry is about one T cell receptor (beta chain). TCRdb redid the calling of the reads with MiXCR, one entry per CDR3 protein. The data show 510,000 or so distinct CDR3 sequences, 26% seen once. These data are taken from a study of T cell repertoires in cytomegalovirus infection. V lost 6 bases to trimming and J lost 4 bases; unmatched junction nucleotides: 11. CDR1 SGHDN and CDR2 FVKESK come from the germline V gene. The CDR3 contains 15 residues. This sequence originates from a human donor in good health (CMV status not recorded). Some clones in this sample may be carry-over from other donors' samples. V gene TRBV14 combines with J gene TRBJ1-1; 7 bases map to TRBD1. Sequencing input: PBMCs. The CDR3 protein is CASRHRQGGVTEAFF. CDR3 in DNA: TGTGCCAGCAGACACCGACAGGGAGGGGTCACTGAAGCTTTCTTT.